This T cell receptor beta chain derives from a study of metastatic and nonmetastatic thyroid tumors. Study as a whole: Both malignant and benign thyroid patients supplied peripheral blood and tumor or nodule tissue samples, across which the repertoires of these patients were then compared. Study results and limitations: Malignant tumors reportedly showed significantly higher TCR beta diversity than benign nodules in both blood and tumor.

In the original processing: Clinicopathological groups of papillary thyroid cancer showed CDR3 differences that were used to build a distant-metastasis classifier. TCRdb called clones again from the PCR reads with MiXCR. These V and J calls are TCRdb output, not the study's own analysis. The repertoire has tens of thousands of clones, 20% to 30% of them found once; the top ten carry about 8.9%. Germline CDR1 is LNHNV and CDR2 is YYDKDF (reference sequence). Trimming left V 8 bases short and J 6 bases short, with 14 bases between. The CDR3 is 13 residues long. Concerning this clone itself: What it binds is not known.

Thyroid surgery was performed in patients who had received no treatment beforehand. The sequence derives from a female donor with papillary thyroid cancer or a benign thyroid nodule (not recorded which). Some clones in this sample may be carry-over from other donors' samples. The specimen was blood. The chain couples TRBV15 to TRBJ2-1, with D perhaps assigned TRBD1 or TRBD2 (6 bases each). The CDR3 region is CATGIGGTNEQFF. CDR3 DNA sequence: TGTGCCACCGGAATAGGGGGGACCAATGAGCAGTTCTTC.